These 17 T cell receptor beta chains were all obtained from the same sample, sequenced in a study of blood T cell repertoires in COVID-19. Assay used: immunoSEQ multiplex PCR; TCRdb lists only in-frame clones, some missing. The data contain roughly 200,000 clones, about 85% of them singletons. The material sequenced was peripheral blood. The receptors were gathered from a woman of 80 years or more with active or convalescent COVID-19.

The chain joins TRBV5-1 to TRBJ1-1; D is undetermined. V was clipped by 1 base and J by 4 bases, with 8 bases between them. The CDR3 has 13 residues. Germline V gives CDR1 SGHRS, CDR2 YFSETQ. The CDR3 region has the DNA TGCGCCAGCAGCTTGACGACAAGCACTGAAGCTTTCTTT. Its protein is CASSLTTSTEAFF.

The V call is TRBV29-1, the J call TRBJ1-1; D not certain. In germline, CDR1 is SQVTM, CDR2 ANQGSEA. The length of the CDR3 is 14 residues. The ends were cut back, 6 bases at V and 6 bases at J, with 20 bases in the middle. The CDR3 loop reads CSVASRLGSSEAFF. In DNA form, the CDR3 reads TGCAGCGTGGCCTCACGATTAGGGAGTTCTGAAGCTTTCTTT.

This chain connects TRBV18 to TRBJ1-1; 7 bases are a match to TRBD1. J gave up 0 bases and V 3 bases, and 10 bases lay outside the gene matches. The CDR3 has 17 amino acids. The V gene's germline CDR1 is KGHSH and CDR2 LQKENI. CDR3 sequence (DNA): TGTGCCAGCTCACCCAGGGGGGATGGGTTCATGAACACTGAAGCTTTCTTT. Translation: CASSPRGDGFMNTEAFF.

The chain carries TRBV6-5 and TRBJ1-1, with 7 nucleotides matching TRBD1. CDR1 and CDR2 from the germline V gene are MNHEY and SVGAGI. This CDR3 has 16 residues. The junction had 12 bases not matched to a gene; V was cut back by 2 bases and J by 6 bases. The CDR3 is CASSYRGRLFLAEAFF. The CDR3 DNA reads as TGTGCCAGCAGTTACAGGGGGCGCCTGTTTCTAGCTGAAGCTTTCTTT.

The rearrangement uses TRBV11-2 and TRBJ2-2; D call uncertain. CDR1 is SGHAT, CDR2 FQNNGV, per germline. The CDR3 totals 16 residues. Trimming pared 4 bases from V and 1 base from J, leaving 13 bases between. This CDR3 reads CASSSRSYLNTGELFF. The DNA for the CDR3 is TGTGCCAGCAGCTCAAGATCCTACTTGAACACCGGGGAGCTGTTTTTT.

About this clone: A junction end diverges from the germline sequence, so it may reflect a read error. CDR3: CAISESIAPGGTGGMNTEAFF. In nucleotides, the CDR3 is TGTGCCATCAGCGAGTCCATTGCTCCCGGGGGGACAGGGGGAATGAACACTGAAGCTTTCTTT. The chain employs TRBV10-3 and TRBJ1-1; 11 nucleotides agree with TRBD1. The CDR3 is 21 residues long. Germline-derived CDR1 and CDR2 are ENHRY and SYGVKD.

The chain uses TRBV4-3 and TRBJ2-5; TRBD2 matches at 10 bases. The CDR3 is made up of 13 amino acids. The V gene end was trimmed by 4 bases and the J gene end by 10 bases; junction bases not matched to a gene: 6. Germline V gene data show CDR1 as LGHNA and CDR2 as YSLEER. CDR3 sequence (DNA): TGCGCCAGCAGCCCGGGAAGCGGGAGGGACCAGTACTTC. Protein: CASSPGSGRDQYF.

The V and J genes are TRBV7-9 and TRBJ2-3; TRBD2 aligns across 11 bases. With 6 bases clipped from V and 0 bases from J, the junction kept 2 bases outside the gene matches. Germline assignment: CDR1 SEHNR and CDR2 FQNEAQ (reference sequence). The CDR3 is made up of 15 amino acids. This chain's CDR3 is CASRSSGGSTDTQYF. The DNA for the CDR3 is TGTGCCAGCAGGTCTAGCGGGGGGAGCACAGATACGCAGTATTTT.

The chain recombines TRBV28 with TRBJ1-4; TRBD1 is a possible D gene (6 bases). With 2 bases removed from V and 4 bases from J, the gap between germline ends came to 20 bases. This CDR3 spans 18 amino acids. Germline V CDR1 and CDR2: MDHEN, SYDVKM. CDR3 protein: CASSLGGATGTFNEKLFF. DNA for the CDR3: TGTGCCAGCAGTTTAGGGGGAGCGACAGGAACCTTTAATGAAAAACTGTTTTTT.

A note on this clone: A read error may account for a junction end that differs from germline. Other DNA sequences within the sample encode an identical CDR3. The chain uses TRBV30 and TRBJ1-2; D possibly corresponds to TRBD1 (6 bases). Germline values: CDR1 GTSNPN, CDR2 SVGIG (reference sequence). CDR3 length: 14 amino acids. The CDR3 loop is CAWSFWTQAGGYTF. In DNA, the CDR3 is TGTGCCTGGAGTTTTTGGACTCAGGCTGGGGGCTACACTTTC.

The rearrangement links TRBV6-5 to TRBJ2-5, with a possible D match to TRBD2 (5 bases). With 4 bases removed from V and 4 bases from J, the gap between germline ends came to 16 bases. The CDR3 is made up of 15 amino acids. From germline, CDR1 is MNHEY and CDR2 SVGAGI. The CDR3 protein is CASSSPPTKLETQYF. The CDR3 region has the DNA TGTGCCAGCAGTTCGCCCCCGACTAAATTAGAGACCCAGTACTTC.

The chain combines TRBV7-2 with TRBJ1-1; D not resolved. The CDR3 has 12 amino acids. The V and J ends lost 1 base and 7 bases respectively, with 7 bases between them. CDR1 and CDR2 from the germline V gene are SGHTA and FQGNSA. CDR3 coding DNA: TGTGCCAGCAGCTTAGTTCCCGGTGAAGCTTTCTTT. Translating gives CASSLVPGEAFF.

This chain joins TRBV24-1 and TRBJ2-7, with TRBD1 matching 7 bases. The CDR3 extends over 16 amino acids. Trimming removed 7 bases from V and 9 bases from J; junction bases left unmatched: 20. Germline assignment: CDR1 KGHDR and CDR2 SFDVKD. In nucleotides, the CDR3 is TGTGCCACCAGCCCCCTTGGGACAGAACCTCCCAGGGGGCAGTACTTC. This gives the protein CATSPLGTEPPRGQYF.

The CDR3: CASSPDRDSPLHF. Here the CDR3 DNA reads TGTGCCAGCTCACCGGACAGAGATTCACCCCTCCACTTT. The chain employs TRBV18 and TRBJ1-6, with D possibly being TRBD1 (6 bases). Trimming removed 3 bases at V and 8 bases at J, with 8 bases between. The CDR3 consists of 13 residues. Germline V CDR1 and CDR2: KGHSH, LQKENI.

This chain uses TRBV4-1 with TRBJ2-7, with D possibly TRBD1 on 5 matching bases. The germline V gene has CDR1 MGHRA and CDR2 YSYEKL. The CDR3 length is 14 residues. The V end lost 3 bases, the J end lost 2 bases, and 11 bases lay between the germline ends. The CDR3 here is CASSHTGNAYEQYF. CDR3 in DNA: TGCGCCAGCAGCCATACAGGTAATGCCTACGAGCAGTACTTC.

The J gene is TRBJ2-3, the V gene TRBV5-4, with 10 bases matching TRBD2. The CDR3 spans 14 residues. CDR1 is SGHNT, CDR2 YYREEE, per germline (reference sequence). J lost 0 bases, V lost 5 bases, and 0 bases had no gene match. In DNA form, the CDR3 reads TGTGCCAGCAGGACTAGCGGGAGCACAGATACGCAGTATTTT. It yields the protein CASRTSGSTDTQYF.

The V and J genes are TRBV23-1 and TRBJ1-4, with 10 bases lining up with TRBD1. TRBV23-1 is flagged as an ORF with uncertain function. This CDR3 comprises 19 residues. V shed 2 bases, J shed 0 bases, and the junction held 9 bases outside the gene matches. CDR3 loop: CASSQPRDRGYATNEKLFF. CDR3 nucleotides: TGCGCCAGCAGTCAACCCCGGGACAGGGGATATGCAACTAATGAAAAACTGTTTTTT.